Listed below are T cell receptor beta chains from one sample, sequenced in a study of shared T cell receptors in the human thymus. Clones were sequenced by immunoSEQ multiplex PCR, and TCRdb holds only the in-frame ones, with some missing. The sample shows about 660,000 clones, about 87% of them seen only once. The same sample was also studied in work on human thymus T cells.

The sequencing sample was made of thymocytes. All receptors derive from a boy in the first two years of life with a congenital heart defect. CDR3s include the opening cysteine and the closing phenylalanine or tryptophan. Fields, in order: D gene, CDR3 length, J gene, V gene, clone size, CDR3 protein, CDR3 DNA. D genes are given only for firm matches. The size of a clone is reported for some rows only, either as once, few or many, or as a class for expanded clones.

d_call: NA; cdr3_length: 12; j_call: TRBJ1-2; v_call: TRBV19; clone_size: NA; cdr3_aa: CASSGQSYGYTF; cdr3_nt: TGTGCCAGTAGCGGACAGAGCTATGGCTACACCTTC
d_call: NA; cdr3_length: 15; j_call: TRBJ1-1; v_call: TRBV6-5; clone_size: NA; cdr3_aa: CASSYSMQGHTEAFF; cdr3_nt: TGTGCCAGCAGTTACTCGATGCAGGGGCACACTGAAGCTTTCTTT
d_call: NA; cdr3_length: 16; j_call: TRBJ2-5; v_call: TRBV5-1; clone_size: NA; cdr3_aa: CASSLSYSQGCETQYF; cdr3_nt: TGCGCCAGCAGCTTGAGCTATTCTCAGGGGTGCGAGACCCAGTACTTC
d_call: TRBD2; cdr3_length: 18; j_call: TRBJ2-3; v_call: TRBV25-1; clone_size: NA; cdr3_aa: CASQRTAVERELLDTQYF; cdr3_nt: TGTGCCTCCCAGCGGACAGCTGTGGAGCGGGAGCTTCTAGATACGCAGTATTTT
d_call: NA; cdr3_length: 14; j_call: TRBJ2-3; v_call: TRBV27; clone_size: NA; cdr3_aa: CASSRGMRTDTQYF; cdr3_nt: TGTGCCAGCAGTCGCGGGATGCGCACAGATACGCAGTATTTT
d_call: NA; cdr3_length: 13; j_call: TRBJ1-2; v_call: TRBV6-5; clone_size: NA; cdr3_aa: CASSSGTIYGYTF; cdr3_nt: TGTGCCAGCAGTTCCGGGACTATCTATGGCTACACCTTC
d_call: TRBD1; cdr3_length: 16; j_call: TRBJ1-5; v_call: TRBV7-9; clone_size: NA; cdr3_aa: CASSQGRTGPNQPQHF; cdr3_nt: TGTGCCAGCAGCCAGGGCCGGACAGGACCCAATCAGCCCCAGCATTTT
d_call: TRBD1; cdr3_length: 14; j_call: TRBJ2-7; v_call: TRBV7-9; clone_size: NA; cdr3_aa: CATHPGGESYEQYF; cdr3_nt: TGTGCCACTCATCCAGGGGGCGAGTCCTACGAGCAGTACTTC
d_call: NA; cdr3_length: 14; j_call: TRBJ2-7; v_call: TRBV4-3; clone_size: NA; cdr3_aa: CASSQVVDPYEQYF; cdr3_nt: TGCGCCAGCAGCCAAGTAGTTGATCCCTACGAGCAGTACTTC
d_call: TRBD1; cdr3_length: 14; j_call: TRBJ2-7; v_call: TRBV5-1; clone_size: NA; cdr3_aa: CASSVDRVSYEQYF; cdr3_nt: TGCGCCAGCAGCGTGGACAGGGTCTCCTACGAGCAGTACTTC
d_call: NA; cdr3_length: 15; j_call: TRBJ1-4; v_call: TRBV7-6; clone_size: NA; cdr3_aa: CASSFEGGIGRKLFF; cdr3_nt: TGTGCCAGCAGCTTTGAGGGAGGGATAGGACGAAAACTGTTTTTT
d_call: NA; cdr3_length: 15; j_call: TRBJ2-4; v_call: TRBV5-1; clone_size: once; cdr3_aa: CASSSDGKEANIQYF; cdr3_nt: TGCGCCAGCAGCTCGGACGGGAAGGAGGCAAACATTCAGTACTTC
d_call: TRBD2; cdr3_length: 17; j_call: TRBJ2-5; v_call: TRBV9; clone_size: NA; cdr3_aa: CASSVAAASGDQETQYF; cdr3_nt: TGTGCCAGCAGCGTAGCAGCGGCTAGCGGGGACCAAGAGACCCAGTACTTC
d_call: TRBD1; cdr3_length: 16; j_call: TRBJ1-1; v_call: TRBV5-4; clone_size: few; cdr3_aa: CASSLGGQGMNTEAFF; cdr3_nt: TGTGCCAGCAGCTTGGGGGGACAGGGCATGAACACTGAAGCTTTCTTT
d_call: NA; cdr3_length: 13; j_call: TRBJ1-1; v_call: TRBV4-3; clone_size: NA; cdr3_aa: CASSQDIRGGAFF; cdr3_nt: TGCGCCAGCAGCCAAGATATCCGGGGAGGAGCTTTCTTT
d_call: TRBD1; cdr3_length: 15; j_call: TRBJ2-3; v_call: TRBV27; clone_size: NA; cdr3_aa: CASSLRDRETDTQYF; cdr3_nt: TGTGCCAGCAGTTTACGGGACAGGGAAACAGATACGCAGTATTTT
d_call: TRBD1; cdr3_length: 15; j_call: TRBJ1-5; v_call: TRBV6-5; clone_size: NA; cdr3_aa: CASRPTGNSNQPQHF; cdr3_nt: TGTGCCAGCAGACCGACAGGGAACAGCAATCAGCCCCAGCATTTT
d_call: TRBD1; cdr3_length: 15; j_call: TRBJ2-7; v_call: TRBV27; clone_size: once; cdr3_aa: CASSPRDRGPGEQYF; cdr3_nt: TGTGCCAGCAGTCCGAGGGACAGGGGTCCCGGGGAGCAGTACTTC
d_call: NA; cdr3_length: 15; j_call: TRBJ1-5; v_call: TRBV7-2; clone_size: NA; cdr3_aa: CASSLDGTSNQPQHF; cdr3_nt: TGTGCCAGCAGCTTAGATGGCACTAGCAATCAGCCCCAGCATTTT
d_call: TRBD1; cdr3_length: 18; j_call: TRBJ2-6; v_call: TRBV5-1; clone_size: NA; cdr3_aa: CASSWPGTGDAGANVLTF; cdr3_nt: TGCGCCAGCAGCTGGCCTGGGACAGGGGATGCTGGGGCCAACGTCCTGACTTTC
d_call: TRBD2; cdr3_length: 17; j_call: TRBJ2-7; v_call: TRBV4-3; clone_size: NA; cdr3_aa: CASSQKQAGDSSYEQYF; cdr3_nt: TGCGCCAGCAGCCAAAAGCAGGCGGGGGACTCCTCCTACGAGCAGTACTTC
d_call: TRBD2; cdr3_length: 15; j_call: TRBJ2-5; v_call: TRBV4-3; clone_size: NA; cdr3_aa: CASSQDGGRIETQYF; cdr3_nt: TGCGCCAGCAGCCAAGATGGCGGGAGGATCGAGACCCAGTACTTC
d_call: NA; cdr3_length: 16; j_call: TRBJ1-6; v_call: TRBV5-6; clone_size: NA; cdr3_aa: CASSPQGSGADSPLHF; cdr3_nt: TGTGCCAGCAGCCCCCAGGGTTCCGGTGCGGATTCACCCCTCCACTTT
d_call: TRBD1; cdr3_length: 20; j_call: TRBJ2-6; v_call: TRBV9; clone_size: NA; cdr3_aa: CASSHDRGPSGSSGANVLTF; cdr3_nt: TGTGCCAGCAGCCATGACAGGGGGCCCTCGGGCTCCTCTGGGGCCAACGTCCTGACTTTC
d_call: TRBD2; cdr3_length: 15; j_call: TRBJ2-1; v_call: TRBV28; clone_size: NA; cdr3_aa: CASSFGLAEVNEQFF; cdr3_nt: TGTGCCAGCAGTTTCGGGCTAGCGGAGGTTAATGAGCAGTTCTTC
d_call: NA; cdr3_length: 14; j_call: TRBJ2-7; v_call: TRBV4-3; clone_size: once; cdr3_aa: CASSQALAGPEQYF; cdr3_nt: TGCGCCAGCAGCCAAGCGTTGGCGGGGCCCGAGCAGTACTTC
d_call: TRBD2; cdr3_length: 12; j_call: TRBJ2-7; v_call: TRBV6-1; clone_size: NA; cdr3_aa: CASRWEGYEQYF; cdr3_nt: TGTGCCAGTCGGTGGGAGGGGTACGAGCAGTACTTC
d_call: TRBD1; cdr3_length: 15; j_call: TRBJ1-4; v_call: TRBV23-1; clone_size: NA; cdr3_aa: CASSQSTGAPEKLFF; cdr3_nt: TGCGCCAGCAGTCAATCGACAGGGGCCCCGGAAAAACTGTTTTTT
d_call: TRBD2; cdr3_length: 15; j_call: TRBJ2-7; v_call: TRBV2; clone_size: NA; cdr3_aa: CASGSSGRARGEQYF; cdr3_nt: TGTGCCAGCGGGAGTAGCGGGAGGGCTAGGGGCGAGCAGTACTTC
d_call: NA; cdr3_length: 15; j_call: TRBJ2-7; v_call: TRBV9; clone_size: NA; cdr3_aa: CASSPGGVTPYEQYF; cdr3_nt: TGTGCCAGCAGCCCAGGCGGGGTGACCCCCTACGAGCAGTACTTC
d_call: TRBD2; cdr3_length: 14; j_call: TRBJ2-7; v_call: TRBV27; clone_size: once; cdr3_aa: CASRLAGGAYEQYF; cdr3_nt: TGTGCCAGCAGGCTAGCGGGGGGCGCCTACGAGCAGTACTTC
d_call: TRBD1; cdr3_length: 22; j_call: TRBJ1-1; v_call: TRBV19; clone_size: NA; cdr3_aa: CASKTHRLMTGGASGVFTEAFF; cdr3_nt: TGTGCCAGTAAAACCCACAGACTCATGACAGGGGGCGCGAGTGGGGTCTTCACTGAAGCTTTCTTT
d_call: TRBD2; cdr3_length: 18; j_call: TRBJ2-1; v_call: TRBV4-3; clone_size: NA; cdr3_aa: CASSPLAGVPRAYNEQFF; cdr3_nt: TGCGCCAGCAGCCCACTAGCGGGAGTCCCTCGGGCCTACAATGAGCAGTTCTTC
d_call: NA; cdr3_length: 12; j_call: TRBJ2-1; v_call: TRBV9; clone_size: NA; cdr3_aa: CASSTLDNEQFF; cdr3_nt: TGTGCCAGCAGCACACTAGACAATGAGCAGTTCTTC
d_call: TRBD1; cdr3_length: 15; j_call: TRBJ2-7; v_call: TRBV27; clone_size: few; cdr3_aa: CASSFSGTDTYEQYF; cdr3_nt: TGTGCCAGCAGTTTTTCCGGGACAGACACCTACGAGCAGTACTTC
d_call: TRBD1; cdr3_length: 15; j_call: TRBJ1-2; v_call: TRBV7-8; clone_size: once; cdr3_aa: CASSLRTGEGYGYTF; cdr3_nt: TGTGCCAGCAGCCTTCGGACAGGGGAAGGTTATGGCTACACCTTC
d_call: NA; cdr3_length: 17; j_call: TRBJ1-6; v_call: TRBV15; clone_size: NA; cdr3_aa: CATSSYRETLFNSPLHF; cdr3_nt: TGTGCCACCAGCAGCTACAGGGAGACCCTATTTAATTCACCCCTCCACTTT
d_call: NA; cdr3_length: 13; j_call: TRBJ2-3; v_call: TRBV29-1; clone_size: NA; cdr3_aa: CSVEAGLADTQYF; cdr3_nt: TGCAGCGTTGAAGCGGGACTGGCAGATACGCAGTATTTT
d_call: NA; cdr3_length: 14; j_call: TRBJ2-7; v_call: TRBV6-6; clone_size: NA; cdr3_aa: CASTQGVVAYEQYF; cdr3_nt: TGTGCCAGCACCCAAGGGGTGGTAGCCTACGAGCAGTACTTC
d_call: TRBD1; cdr3_length: 20; j_call: TRBJ2-2; v_call: TRBV4-1; clone_size: NA; cdr3_aa: CASSQDFGDRGFRDTGELFF; cdr3_nt: TGCGCCAGCAGCCAAGATTTTGGAGACAGGGGTTTTAGGGACACCGGGGAGCTGTTTTTT
d_call: TRBD2; cdr3_length: 16; j_call: TRBJ2-3; v_call: TRBV5-6; clone_size: NA; cdr3_aa: CASSLGTSGAACTQYF; cdr3_nt: TGTGCCAGCAGCTTGGGGACTAGCGGGGCGGCGTGTACGCAGTATTTT
d_call: TRBD2; cdr3_length: 16; j_call: TRBJ2-5; v_call: TRBV19; clone_size: NA; cdr3_aa: CASSLRVGGPPETQYF; cdr3_nt: TGTGCCAGTAGCCTCCGGGTGGGAGGGCCCCCCGAGACCCAGTACTTC
d_call: TRBD2; cdr3_length: 17; j_call: TRBJ2-7; v_call: TRBV14; clone_size: NA; cdr3_aa: CASSHLSPWGGAYEQYF; cdr3_nt: TGTGCCAGCAGCCACCTAAGCCCCTGGGGGGGGGCCTACGAGCAGTACTTC
d_call: NA; cdr3_length: 14; j_call: TRBJ1-1; v_call: TRBV6-5; clone_size: NA; cdr3_aa: CASSYLGQPHEAFF; cdr3_nt: TGTGCCAGCAGTTACTTGGGACAACCCCATGAAGCTTTCTTT
d_call: TRBD1; cdr3_length: 16; j_call: TRBJ1-3; v_call: TRBV14; clone_size: few; cdr3_aa: CASSLGQAKTGNTIYF; cdr3_nt: TGTGCCAGCAGCCTGGGACAGGCGAAAACGGGAAACACCATATATTTT
d_call: NA; cdr3_length: 14; j_call: TRBJ1-2; v_call: TRBV7-9; clone_size: NA; cdr3_aa: CASSFPDSSYGYTF; cdr3_nt: TGTGCCAGCAGCTTCCCCGACAGTTCCTATGGCTACACCTTC
d_call: NA; cdr3_length: 16; j_call: TRBJ1-1; v_call: TRBV6-6; clone_size: NA; cdr3_aa: CASSPDQGLENTEAFF; cdr3_nt: TGTGCCAGCAGTCCGGACCAGGGGCTAGAGAACACTGAAGCTTTCTTT
d_call: NA; cdr3_length: 12; j_call: TRBJ2-1; v_call: TRBV30; clone_size: NA; cdr3_aa: CAWSGTYNEQFF; cdr3_nt: TGTGCCTGGAGCGGGACCTACAATGAGCAGTTCTTC
d_call: TRBD2; cdr3_length: 12; j_call: TRBJ2-1; v_call: TRBV5-1; clone_size: NA; cdr3_aa: CASSHPSGEQFF; cdr3_nt: TGCGCCAGCAGCCACCCTAGCGGTGAGCAGTTCTTC
d_call: NA; cdr3_length: 17; j_call: TRBJ2-7; v_call: TRBV28; clone_size: NA; cdr3_aa: CASSQPPWNASSYEQYF; cdr3_nt: TGTGCCAGCAGTCAACCCCCCTGGAATGCTAGCTCCTACGAGCAGTACTTC
d_call: TRBD2; cdr3_length: 14; j_call: TRBJ2-7; v_call: TRBV30; clone_size: NA; cdr3_aa: CAWSPPGGDYEQYF; cdr3_nt: TGTGCCTGGAGTCCCCCGGGGGGGGACTACGAGCAGTACTTC
d_call: TRBD1; cdr3_length: 16; j_call: TRBJ1-1; v_call: TRBV2; clone_size: NA; cdr3_aa: CASRVPGQRLNTEAFF; cdr3_nt: TGTGCCAGCAGGGTACCGGGACAGCGCCTGAACACTGAAGCTTTCTTT
d_call: TRBD1; cdr3_length: 19; j_call: TRBJ1-2; v_call: TRBV4-3; clone_size: NA; cdr3_aa: CASSPNKRAEDRVGYGYTF; cdr3_nt: TGCGCCAGCAGTCCAAATAAGCGGGCTGAGGACAGGGTTGGTTATGGCTACACCTTC
d_call: NA; cdr3_length: 18; j_call: TRBJ1-6; v_call: TRBV28; clone_size: NA; cdr3_aa: CASSPSVGATTVNSPLHF; cdr3_nt: TGTGCCAGCAGCCCATCCGTCGGCGCGACGACAGTAAATTCACCCCTCCACTTT
d_call: NA; cdr3_length: 14; j_call: TRBJ2-7; v_call: TRBV5-1; clone_size: NA; cdr3_aa: CASSLVFGSGEQYF; cdr3_nt: TGCGCCAGCAGCTTGGTTTTCGGGAGCGGCGAGCAGTACTTC
d_call: NA; cdr3_length: 15; j_call: TRBJ2-3; v_call: TRBV9; clone_size: NA; cdr3_aa: CASSADSLTTDTQYF; cdr3_nt: TGTGCCAGCAGCGCGGACAGCCTAACCACAGATACGCAGTATTTT
d_call: NA; cdr3_length: 13; j_call: TRBJ2-2; v_call: TRBV28; clone_size: once; cdr3_aa: CASGLARAGELFF; cdr3_nt: TGTGCCAGCGGTCTAGCAAGAGCCGGGGAGCTGTTTTTT
d_call: TRBD2; cdr3_length: 15; j_call: TRBJ2-7; v_call: TRBV6-5; clone_size: once; cdr3_aa: CASSSPGTRFYEQYF; cdr3_nt: TGTGCCAGCAGTTCCCCCGGGACTAGATTCTACGAGCAGTACTTC
d_call: NA; cdr3_length: 13; j_call: TRBJ1-1; v_call: TRBV4-3; clone_size: once; cdr3_aa: CASSQNRTVRPFF; cdr3_nt: TGCGCCAGCAGCCAAAACAGGACGGTGAGGCCTTTCTTT
d_call: NA; cdr3_length: 15; j_call: TRBJ1-2; v_call: TRBV10-3; clone_size: NA; cdr3_aa: CAISSKAGFVYGYTF; cdr3_nt: TGTGCCATCAGTTCTAAAGCAGGGTTCGTCTATGGCTACACCTTC